The 17 T cell receptor beta chains in this list originate from one sample, sequenced in a study of cytomegalovirus exposure and HLA in healthy donors. Use of 60 Vbeta and 13 Jbeta primers characterized the PCR. Clones were sequenced by immunoSEQ multiplex PCR, and TCRdb holds only the in-frame ones, with some missing. The sample gives some 200,000 clones, 75% to 90% of which show up once; roughly 0.75% is in the top ten. Sequenced: PBMCs. The origin of the receptors is a woman between 18 and 29 years old in good health and CMV-seronegative.

The CDR3, as DNA: TGTGCCAGCAGCCCTTGGGAGGAGGGACAGGGGAGCACCGGGGAGCTGTTTTTT. Its protein is CASSPWEEGQGSTGELFF. The rearrangement uses TRBV5-8 and TRBJ2-2; 10 nucleotides match TRBD1. The germline V gene encodes CDR1 SGHTS and CDR2 YDEGEE. V shed 4 bases, J shed 4 bases, and the junction held 13 bases outside the gene matches. The CDR3 totals 18 residues.

V usage is TRBV7-9 and J usage is TRBJ2-3; 8 bases fit TRBD1. After removal of 2 bases from V and 0 bases from J, the junction contained 4 bases not matched to a gene. Germline V CDR1 and CDR2: SEHNR, FQNEAQ (reference sequence). This CDR3 contains 16 residues. CDR3 nucleotide sequence: TGTGCCAGCAGCTTAAACAGGGGGACTAGCACAGATACGCAGTATTTT. Translation gives CASSLNRGTSTDTQYF.

The chain carries TRBV5-4 and TRBJ2-3, with a tentative D call TRBD1 (6 bases). Between the trimmed V and J ends, which lost 0 bases and 2 bases, there was a span of 13 bases. This CDR3 contains 16 residues. Germline V lookup: CDR1 SGHNT, CDR2 YYREEE (reference sequence). The CDR3 nucleotides read TGTGCCAGCAGCTTGGCACCCGGGACAACCACAGATACGCAGTATTTT. Translation: CASSLAPGTTTDTQYF.

Only one count was recorded for this clone. J is TRBJ2-3 and V is TRBV6-4, with 10 bases identical to TRBD2. This CDR3 is 16 amino acids long. Germline CDR1 MRHNA, CDR2 SNTAGT. V lost 6 bases and J lost 4; bases outside the gene matches: 10. The CDR3 DNA is TGTGCCAGCAGCAGAAAGGCTAGCGGGAGCGCAGATACGCAGTATTTT. This gives the protein CASSRKASGSADTQYF.

The chain links TRBV25-1 to TRBJ2-5, with TRBD1 as a possible D gene (5 bases). CDR3 size: 18 residues. Deletions cut 5 bases from V and 0 bases from J, with 22 bases between. Germline CDR1 is MGHDK and CDR2 is SYGVNS. DNA of the CDR3: TGTGCCAGCAGTTCCCCGCTGGGGCAGGGCTTGTACCAAGAGACCCAGTACTTC. It is translated as CASSSPLGQGLYQETQYF. The entire variable domain, with the rest obtained from reference TRBV25-1 and TRBJ2-5, is as follows: EADIYQTPRYLVIGTGKKITLECSQTMGHDKMYWYQQDPGMELHLIHYSYGVNSTEKGDLSSESTVSRIRTEHFPLTLESARPSHTSQYLCASSSPLGQGLYQETQYFGPGTRLLVL.

This chain joins TRBV25-1 and TRBJ2-7; D not certain. The CDR3 sequence is 14 residues long. Germline values: CDR1 MGHDK, CDR2 SYGVNS. V lost 1 base to trimming and J lost 3 bases, with 10 bases between them. Here the CDR3 reads CASSEFPRGYEQYF. CDR3 nucleotide sequence: TGTGCCAGCAGTGAATTCCCTCGAGGCTACGAGCAGTACTTC.

V and J are TRBV27 and TRBJ2-4; D possibly corresponds to TRBD2 (6 bases). CDR3 length: 12 residues. The V end lost 10 bases, the J end lost 7 bases, and 14 bases lay between the germline ends. Germline V lookup: CDR1 MNHEY, CDR2 SMNVEV (reference sequence). CDR3 sequence (DNA): TGTGCCACCCGGGACTTGGTCAACATTCAGTACTTC. It is translated as CATRDLVNIQYF.

This chain links TRBV20-1 with TRBJ1-1; TRBD1 agrees at 9 bases. Looked up from germline, CDR1 is DFQATT and CDR2 is SNEGSKA (reference sequence). The CDR3 totals 11 residues. J gave up 10 bases and V 6 bases, and 6 bases lay outside the gene matches. CDR3 residues: CSAKTGGRAFF. CDR3 nucleotides: TGCAGTGCAAAGACAGGGGGTAGAGCTTTCTTT.

The chain links TRBV4-2 to TRBJ2-5; 9 bases align to TRBD2. Germline-derived CDR1 and CDR2 are LGHNA and YNFKEQ. CDR3 length: 16 residues. With 0 bases clipped from V and 4 bases from J, the junction kept 6 bases outside the gene matches. CDR3 sequence reads: CASSQDGDSGRETQYF. The DNA of the CDR3 is TGTGCCAGCAGCCAAGATGGCGATAGCGGGAGAGAGACCCAGTACTTC.

The chain has TRBV5-1 and TRBJ2-3; 8 nucleotides line up with TRBD2. This CDR3 is built from 15 residues. Losses at the gene ends were 4 bases for V and 6 bases for J; bases not matched to a gene: 10. The germline V gene encodes CDR1 SGHRS and CDR2 YFSETQ. CDR3 sequence (DNA): TGCGCCAGCAGCACGAGCGGGGGTCTGGCGGATACGCAGTATTTT. Translated, it gives CASSTSGGLADTQYF.

V gene TRBV29-1 combines with J gene TRBJ1-1; unclear D gene. The CDR3 has 10 amino acids. CDR1 SQVTM and CDR2 ANQGSEA come from the germline V gene. Trimming pared 5 bases from V and 1 base from J, leaving 2 bases between. The CDR3, as DNA: TGCAGCGTTCAGAACACTGAAGCTTTCTTT. This sequence encodes CSVQNTEAFF.

The chain recombines TRBV5-1 with TRBJ2-7, with unresolved D. CDR3 size: 13 residues. Trimming took 0 bases from V and 6 from J, leaving 10 bases between them. The germline V gene encodes CDR1 SGHRS and CDR2 YFSETQ. CDR3 loop: CASSLEGVSEQYF. Here the CDR3 DNA reads TGCGCCAGCAGCTTGGAAGGAGTGAGCGAGCAGTACTTC.

For the CDR3, the DNA is TGTGCCAGCAGTGGCTGGACTACCAATGAGCAGTTCTTC. This encodes CASSGWTTNEQFF. The chain joins TRBV28 to TRBJ2-1, with D possibly TRBD2 on 6 matching bases. Germline CDR1 and CDR2: MDHEN and SYDVKM. The CDR3 sequence is 13 residues long. V lost 5 bases to trimming and J lost 6 bases, with 11 bases between them.

This chain joins TRBV9 and TRBJ2-5; 12 positions agree with TRBD2. The CDR3 is 16 residues long. Unmatched junction bases numbered 9, after V lost 4 bases and J lost 5 bases. Germline V gene data show CDR1 as SGDLS and CDR2 as YYNGEE. The CDR3 nucleotides are TGTGCCAGCAGCTCTGGTCCTAGCGGGAGGGCCGAGACCCAGTACTTC. Translated: CASSSGPSGRAETQYF. Full variable domain (missing parts from reference TRBV9 and TRBJ2-5): DSGVTQTPKHLITATGQRVTLRCSPRSGDLSVYWYQQSLDQGLQFLIQYYNGEERAKGNILERFSAQQFPDLHSELNLSSLELGDSALYFCASSSGPSGRAETQYFGPGTRLLVL.

The gene calls are TRBV2 and TRBJ1-5; D unresolved. The ends were cut back, 5 bases at V and 9 bases at J, with 14 bases in the middle. Germline V lookup: CDR1 SNHLY, CDR2 FYNNEI. The CDR3 is 13 amino acids. The CDR3 sequence is CASSRVEARPQHF. CDR3 coding DNA: TGTGCCAGCAGTCGAGTGGAGGCCCGGCCCCAGCATTTT.

The rearrangement links TRBV6-1 to TRBJ1-1, with D possibly being TRBD1 (5 bases). Germline values: CDR1 MNHNS, CDR2 SASEGT. The CDR3 runs 14 residues. V lost 6 bases and J 0 bases, leaving 11 bases between the germline ends. CDR3 nucleotides: TGTGCCAGCAGAACGACAGCCATGAACACTGAAGCTTTCTTT. Amino acid sequence: CASRTTAMNTEAFF.

The rearrangement links TRBV6-5 to TRBJ2-2; D remains ambiguous. V dropped 6 bases and J dropped 4 bases, with 6 bases sitting between them. Germline V gives CDR1 MNHEY, CDR2 SVGAGI. The CDR3 is 12 residues long. CDR3 loop: CASRAFTGELFF. In nucleotides, the CDR3 is TGTGCCAGCAGAGCCTTCACCGGGGAGCTGTTTTTT.